A single sample is the source of the 20 T cell receptor beta chains below, sequenced in a study of T cell responses to AZD1222 COVID-19 vaccine. TCRdb keeps only in-frame clones here, not all; method: immunoSEQ multiplex PCR. The table has approximately 73,000 clones, roughly 82% seen once. Specimen: peripheral blood, collected on day 0 of AZD1222 vaccination. The source of these receptors is an adult in good health.

The chain combines TRBV19 with TRBJ1-2; D not resolved. The germline V gene encodes CDR1 LNHDA and CDR2 SQIVND (reference sequence). With 10 bases removed from V and 4 bases from J, the gap between germline ends came to 10 bases. CDR3 length: 11 residues. Here the CDR3 reads CAIRDFYGYTF. Here the CDR3 DNA reads TGTGCCATCCGGGATTTCTATGGCTACACCTTC.

For this clone: An end of the junction does not agree with germline; a read error may underlie this. The chain combines TRBV27 with TRBJ2-3; 7 positions match TRBD1. Germline assignment: CDR1 MNHEY and CDR2 SMNVEV (reference sequence). This CDR3 is built from 16 residues. In DNA form, the CDR3 reads TGTGCCAGCAGTTTGAATGAGGGGGCTAGCACAGGTACGCAGTATTTT. This encodes CASSLNEGASTGTQYF.

This clone has just one count. The V call is TRBV6-6, the J call TRBJ2-2; no reliable D call. Germline V gene sequence: CDR1 MNHNY, CDR2 SVGAGI (reference sequence). Trimming took off 0 bases at V and 2 bases at J, with 10 bases between the two ends. The CDR3 length is 16 residues. The CDR3 sequence: CASSYSKGLNTGELFF. CDR3 DNA: TGTGCCAGCAGTTACTCGAAAGGATTAAACACCGGGGAGCTGTTTTTT.

The V and J genes are TRBV19 and TRBJ2-5, with TRBD1 identical over 9 bases. V trimming: 3 bases; J trimming: 5 bases; junction bases outside the gene matches: 13. CDR1 is LNHDA and CDR2 is SQIVND in the germline V gene (reference sequence). The CDR3 is 17 amino acids. CDR3 in DNA: TGTGCCAGTAGTATTGGGACAGGGAAGGGGGTTGGGGAGACCCAGTACTTC. Translating it yields CASSIGTGKGVGETQYF.

This clone was observed a single time. This chain links TRBV6-5 with TRBJ2-7, with 7 bases identical to TRBD2. V lost 6 bases to trimming and J lost 3 bases; unmatched junction nucleotides: 11. The V gene's germline CDR1 is MNHEY and CDR2 SVGAGI. CDR3 length: 15 residues. This chain's CDR3 is CASRAGRPPLYEQYF. The CDR3 coding sequence is TGTGCCAGCAGAGCGGGACGCCCACCTCTCTACGAGCAGTACTTC.

The rearrangement links TRBV30 to TRBJ1-1, with a possible D match to TRBD1 (6 bases). The CDR3 contains 13 residues. V was cut by 4 bases and J by 0 bases, with 9 bases left in between. CDR1 and CDR2 (germline): GTSNPN, SVGIG (reference sequence). CDR3 sequence: CAWKRGVNTEAFF. Here the CDR3 DNA reads TGTGCCTGGAAAAGGGGGGTGAACACTGAAGCTTTCTTT.

CDR3 DNA sequence: TGTGCCAGCTCACCGACGATAGCGGGAGGGTACACAGATACGCAGTATTTT. It encodes CASSPTIAGGYTDTQYF. The chain links TRBV18 to TRBJ2-3; 11 bases line up with TRBD2. Germline CDR1 KGHSH, CDR2 LQKENI. The CDR3 has 17 residues. The V gene end was trimmed by 3 bases and the J gene end by 2 bases; junction bases not matched to a gene: 7. Supplemented by reference TRBV18 and TRBJ2-3, the full variable domain reads NAGVMQNPRHLVRRRGQEARLRCSPMKGHSHVYWYRQLPEEGLKFMVYLQKENIIDESGMPKERFSAEFPKEGPSILRIQQVVRGDSAAYFCASSPTIAGGYTDTQYFGPGTRLTVL.

V and J are TRBV7-9 and TRBJ1-2; 8 positions match TRBD1. This CDR3 spans 14 amino acids. Trimming cost V 5 bases and J 3 bases; bases outside gene matches: 5. Germline lookup yields CDR1 SEHNR and CDR2 FQNEAQ (reference sequence). In DNA, the CDR3 is TGTGCCAGCAGCACCCAGGGGGCGGACTATGGCTACACCTTC. This codes for CASSTQGADYGYTF. The variable domain in full, completed from reference TRBV7-9 and TRBJ1-2, reads DTGVSQNPRHKITKRGQNVTFRCDPISEHNRLYWYRQTLGQGPEFLTYFQNEAQLEKSRLLSDRFSAERPKGSFSTLEIQRTEQGDSAMYLCASSTQGADYGYTFGSGTRLTVV.

This clone was recorded a few times. This rearrangement joins TRBV2 to TRBJ2-7, with 8 bases lining up with TRBD2. Germline CDR1 and CDR2: SNHLY and FYNNEI. The CDR3 consists of 16 residues. V was pared by 6 bases and J by 0 bases, with 10 bases of the junction left unmatched. The CDR3, as DNA: TGTGCCAGCAGGAAGACACTAGCGGCAACCTCCTACGAGCAGTACTTC. Translating gives CASRKTLAATSYEQYF.

The V call is TRBV6-1, the J call TRBJ1-1; a possible D gene is TRBD1 (6 bases). The V end was cut by 2 bases, the J end by 12 bases, with 19 bases between. The CDR3 is 14 residues long. Germline CDR1 is MNHNS and CDR2 is SASEGT. The CDR3 sequence is CASSEIGQPSSTFF. The CDR3 DNA sequence: TGTGCCAGCAGTGAAATCGGACAGCCATCGTCAACTTTCTTT.

V is TRBV19 and J is TRBJ1-4, with D hard to call. This CDR3 has 14 residues. The ends were cut back, 3 bases at V and 0 bases at J, with 5 bases in the middle. Germline V lookup: CDR1 LNHDA, CDR2 SQIVND (reference sequence). CDR3 sequence: CASSILATNEKLFF. The CDR3 DNA is TGTGCCAGTAGTATTCTCGCAACTAATGAAAAACTGTTTTTT.

The V and J genes are TRBV5-1 and TRBJ2-1; 8 bases agree with TRBD1. V trimming: 4 bases; J trimming: 0 bases; junction bases outside the gene matches: 6. Germline CDR1 and CDR2: SGHRS and YFSETQ. The CDR3 contains 16 residues. CDR3 sequence reads: CASSRGTGRSYNEQFF. CDR3 DNA: TGCGCCAGCAGCCGGGGGACAGGCCGCTCCTACAATGAGCAGTTCTTC.

V and J are TRBV5-1 and TRBJ2-5; D gene uncertain. The V end was cut by 3 bases, the J end by 2 bases, with 11 bases between. CDR1 and CDR2 from the germline V gene are SGHRS and YFSETQ. The CDR3 is 14 amino acids. The CDR3 loop is CASSSGSQQETQYF. CDR3 bases: TGCGCCAGCAGCTCCGGGTCTCAACAAGAGACCCAGTACTTC.

The chain combines TRBV3-1 (or the pseudogene TRBV3-2) with TRBJ2-5; 13 bases match TRBD2. CDR1 is LGHDT, CDR2 YNNKEL, per germline (reference sequence). V dropped 5 bases and J dropped 4; count of bases not matched to a gene: 10. The CDR3 consists of 17 residues. This chain's CDR3 is CASSSRLAGGRRETQYF. The CDR3 nucleotides read TGTGCCAGCAGCTCTCGACTAGCGGGGGGACGGCGAGAGACCCAGTACTTC.

This chain connects TRBV2 to TRBJ1-5, with D possibly TRBD1 on 5 matching bases. The CDR3 loop spans 15 amino acids. V was trimmed by 2 bases and J by 4 bases, leaving 12 bases between them. The germline gives CDR1 SNHLY, CDR2 FYNNEI. The CDR3 reads CASSELSGMNQPQHF. The CDR3 DNA is TGTGCCAGCAGTGAACTTTCAGGGATGAATCAGCCCCAGCATTTT.

A few counts support this clone. The rearrangement links TRBV7-9 to TRBJ1-1; TRBD1 matches at 8 bases. The J segment lost 5 bases and the V segment lost 5 bases, leaving 10 bases of the junction unmatched. CDR1 SEHNR and CDR2 FQNEAQ come from the germline V gene (reference sequence). The CDR3 runs to 15 residues. Here the CDR3 reads CASSPTRTGPTEAFF. The CDR3 DNA is TGTGCCAGCAGCCCCACAAGGACAGGGCCAACTGAAGCTTTCTTT.

The chain carries TRBV7-2 and TRBJ1-2; D gene uncertain. CDR3 size: 14 residues. V was trimmed by 1 base and J by 7 bases, leaving 13 bases between them. The germline V gene encodes CDR1 SGHTA and CDR2 FQGNSA. CDR3 loop: CASSLDWEGGGYTF. The CDR3 DNA reads TGTGCCAGCAGCTTAGACTGGGAGGGCGGTGGCTACACCTTC.

This clone was counted only a few times. The chain joins TRBV7-2 to TRBJ1-2, with TRBD1 matching over 9 bases. CDR1 is SGHTA and CDR2 is FQGNSA in the germline V gene. This CDR3 is built from 16 residues. V lost 5 bases and J lost 1; bases outside the gene matches: 8. The CDR3 sequence: CASSNMRGQGNYGYTF. CDR3 nucleotide sequence: TGTGCCAGCAGCAATATGCGGGGACAGGGTAACTATGGCTACACCTTC.

The J gene is TRBJ2-3, the V gene TRBV7-2, with TRBD1 as a possible D gene (6 bases). With 5 bases removed from V and 6 bases from J, the gap between germline ends came to 18 bases. CDR3 length: 15 amino acids. Germline assignment: CDR1 SGHTA and CDR2 FQGNSA. The CDR3, as DNA: TGTGCCAGCAGCATGCTTGGGGTGGGGGCCGATACGCAGTATTTT. This codes for CASSMLGVGADTQYF.

The genes are TRBV27 and TRBJ2-2; 8 bases are a match to TRBD1. V shed 7 bases and J 5 bases; nucleotides not matched to a gene: 9. CDR1 and CDR2 from the germline V gene are MNHEY and SMNVEV (reference sequence). CDR3 size: 15 residues. CDR3 protein: CASTWRTGLTGELFF. CDR3 nucleotides: TGTGCCAGCACTTGGAGGACAGGGTTAACCGGGGAGCTGTTTTTT.